The entry below describes one TCR beta chain. V was pared by 2 bases and J by 1 base, with 5 bases between. The CDR3 is 14 amino acids. Germline assignment: CDR1 MRHNA and CDR2 SNTAGT. The source of the sample is a study of blood T cell repertoires in COVID-19. At the level of the study: The United States, Italy and Spain supplied acute and convalescent COVID-19 samples.

Original methodology: Amplification of reference gene primers was used by the study to estimate nucleated cell counts. Clones were sequenced by immunoSEQ multiplex PCR, and TCRdb holds only the in-frame ones, with some missing. V, J and clone size are taken as reported in that table, and D and trimming were inferred from the DNA itself. The table shows a few hundred thousand clones, with about 91% occurring only once. The sample consisted of PBMCs or T cells enriched from blood (not recorded which). The rearrangement uses TRBV6-4 and TRBJ2-2, with D unresolved. This receptor was identified in a man younger than 35 with acute COVID-19. CDR3 bases: TGTGCCAGCAGTGACGGCGGGAACACCGGGGAGCTGTTTTTT. As protein: CASSDGGNTGELFF.